This TCR beta chain appears in the sequencing data of a study of vaccination effects on CD4 cells after COVID-19. Viral peptide pools were used in the ViraFEST assay to expand antigen-specific CD4+ T cells, and sequencing came afterward. When around 10 days of culture had elapsed, CD4+ T cells were isolated. Participants got two doses of BNT162b2 or mRNA-1273 vaccine. Profiled with immunoSEQ multiplex PCR; TCRdb holds only in-frame clones, not every one. The data show tens of thousands of clones, around 70% seen once. Note on this clone: Antigen specificity is unknown.

CDR1 is SGDLS, CDR2 YYNGEE, per germline. The CDR3 is 19 residues long. Germline trimming cut 1 base from V and 1 base from J; bases unmatched to any gene: 10. This TCR was sampled from a human donor who received a COVID-19 vaccine. This chain joins TRBV9 and TRBJ1-4; 10 nucleotides match TRBD1. Sequenced here: CD4+ T cells from PBMCs cultured with HCoV-229E spike peptides, sampled after COVID-19 vaccination. CDR3 residues: CASSVRQGAPDGTNEKLFF. For the CDR3, the DNA is TGTGCCAGCAGCGTAAGACAGGGGGCGCCCGACGGAACTAATGAAAAACTGTTTTTT. Filled out from reference TRBV9 and TRBJ1-4, the complete variable domain reads DSGVTQTPKHLITATGQRVTLRCSPRSGDLSVYWYQQSLDQGLQFLIQYYNGEERAKGNILERFSAQQFPDLHSELNLSSLELGDSALYFCASSVRQGAPDGTNEKLFFGSGTQLSVL.